This T cell receptor beta chain was found in a study of identifying expanded T cells in peripheral blood. Points from the study as a whole: Technical replicates showed roughly 1.2 changed clones; approximately 2 weeks approximately 15; four weeks 19.

The CDR3 is made up of 12 amino acids. Trimming removed 4 bases at V and 6 bases at J, with 11 bases between. Germline V gives CDR1 SQVTM, CDR2 ANQGSEA. Turning to this clone: Antigen: not known.

The assay was immunoSEQ multiplex PCR, and TCRdb's table has in-frame clones only and misses some. The sample has approximately 100,000 clones; roughly 91% are singletons. V is TRBV29-1 and J is TRBJ2-3, with D perhaps matching TRBD2 (5 bases). Sequencing used blood. This sequence originates from a person aged 18-70 years in good health. The CDR3 bases are TGCAGCGTTGGGTCCAGCGGTGATACGCAGTATTTT. Amino acid sequence: CSVGSSGDTQYF.